Shown below are 14 T cell receptor beta chains from a single sample sequenced in a study of blood T cell repertoires in COVID-19. Sequencing used immunoSEQ multiplex PCR; TCRdb keeps in-frame clones, though not all of them. The data show about 94,000 clones, under 90% seen once. The sequenced sample consisted of peripheral blood. These receptors came from a human donor in a cohort sampled during active COVID-19.

The rearrangement uses TRBV28 and TRBJ1-2; 8 bases align to TRBD1. The CDR3 sequence is 15 residues long. The germline gives CDR1 MDHEN, CDR2 SYDVKM. The V segment lost 5 bases and the J segment 4 bases; nucleotides outside the gene matches: 9. The CDR3 nucleotides are TGTGCCAGCAGTCTTCCCAGGGGGCAGGGCTATGGCTACACCTTC. Protein sequence: CASSLPRGQGYGYTF.

The chain combines TRBV30 with TRBJ2-7; TRBD2 aligns across 11 bases. The CDR3 spans 16 residues. Germline CDR1 is GTSNPN and CDR2 is SVGIG (reference sequence). V was pared by 0 bases and J by 7 bases, with 11 bases of the junction left unmatched. The CDR3: CAWSVLAGAWRREQYF. The CDR3 DNA reads as TGTGCCTGGAGTGTACTAGCGGGAGCGTGGCGTAGAGAGCAGTACTTC.

This chain joins TRBV6-5 and TRBJ2-4; 8 nucleotides line up with TRBD2. The J segment lost 8 bases and the V segment lost 6 bases, leaving 6 bases of the junction unmatched. Germline V gives CDR1 MNHEY, CDR2 SVGAGI. The CDR3 consists of 13 residues. The CDR3 region has the DNA TGTGCCAGCAGCCACCGAGCGGGGGACATTCAGTACTTC. Encoded protein: CASSHRAGDIQYF.

There are a few counts of this clone. The chain combines TRBV6-6 with TRBJ2-7; 8 positions agree with TRBD1. Germline loops: CDR1 MNHNY, CDR2 SVGAGI (reference sequence). This CDR3 comprises 15 residues. V trimming: 5 bases; J trimming: 3 bases; junction bases outside the gene matches: 9. The CDR3 sequence is CASSQPGQGHYEQYF. For the CDR3, the DNA is TGTGCCAGCAGTCAGCCCGGACAGGGACACTACGAGCAGTACTTC.

The CDR3 region is CSARVGTGGDTQYF. As DNA, the CDR3 is TGCAGCGCCCGAGTTGGGACAGGTGGGGATACGCAGTATTTT. This sequence joins TRBV29-1 and TRBJ2-3, with 8 bases matching TRBD1. CDR3 length: 14 amino acids. Germline CDR1 is SQVTM and CDR2 is ANQGSEA. Germline trimming cut 7 bases from V and 6 bases from J; bases unmatched to any gene: 12.

This chain uses TRBV24-1 with TRBJ2-7; 7 bases are shared with TRBD1. The germline gives CDR1 KGHDR, CDR2 SFDVKD. The CDR3 sequence is 16 residues long. The V segment lost 5 bases and the J segment 6 bases; nucleotides outside the gene matches: 15. The CDR3 here is CATSGPTGPNRFEQYF. CDR3 DNA: TGTGCCACCAGTGGTCCGACAGGGCCGAACCGCTTCGAGCAGTACTTC.

This sequence joins TRBV3-1 (or the pseudogene TRBV3-2) and TRBJ2-1, with unresolved D. The CDR3 length is 14 residues. V was cut by 1 base and J by 7 bases, with 11 bases left in between. Germline CDR1 and CDR2: LGHDT and YNNKEL (reference sequence). The CDR3 DNA sequence: TGTGCCAGCAGCCAAGTAATTTTAGATAATGAGCAGTTCTTC. Translation gives CASSQVILDNEQFF.

The chain carries TRBV20-1 and TRBJ1-5; D possibly corresponds to TRBD1 (5 bases). The CDR3 covers 14 residues. Germline-derived CDR1 and CDR2 are DFQATT and SNEGSKA (reference sequence). V was cut by 3 bases and J by 6 bases, with 15 bases left in between. In DNA form, the CDR3 reads TGCAGTGCTAGTTTAGGAGGGGTCGGTCAGCCCCAGCATTTT. Translation gives CSASLGGVGQPQHF.

The V and J genes are TRBV5-1 and TRBJ2-1; D may be TRBD2 (5 bases). Trimming stripped 4 bases from V and 0 bases from J, with 17 bases between. CDR1 is SGHRS and CDR2 is YFSETQ in the germline V gene. The CDR3 contains 17 residues. The CDR3 loop reads CASSGYREGPSYNEQFF. CDR3 in DNA: TGCGCCAGCAGCGGATACAGAGAGGGCCCCTCCTACAATGAGCAGTTCTTC.

The chain combines TRBV18 with TRBJ2-5; no reliable D call. Germline loops: CDR1 KGHSH, CDR2 LQKENI. V was pared by 0 bases and J by 1 base, with 9 bases between. This CDR3 region has 15 residues. CDR3 region: CASSPPRPAQETQYF. The CDR3 DNA follows: TGTGCCAGCTCACCACCGCGGCCAGCCCAAGAGACCCAGTACTTC.

The chain links TRBV27 to TRBJ2-7; 10 positions agree with TRBD2. The length of the CDR3 is 16 residues. The V segment lost 8 bases and the J segment 5 bases; nucleotides outside the gene matches: 15. The germline V gene has CDR1 MNHEY and CDR2 SMNVEV (reference sequence). In DNA form, the CDR3 reads TGTGCCAGCGCACGATGGGGTGCTAGCGGGAGTAACGAGCAGTACTTC. It yields the protein CASARWGASGSNEQYF.

This chain joins TRBV9 and TRBJ2-5, with D possibly TRBD2 on 5 matching bases. Trimming left V 4 bases short and J 0 bases short, with 10 bases between. Germline CDR1 reads SGDLS; CDR2 reads YYNGEE. There are 14 residues in the CDR3. The CDR3 nucleotides are TGTGCCAGCAGCCCGAGAGGGAACCAAGAGACCCAGTACTTC. This gives the protein CASSPRGNQETQYF.

V and J are TRBV3-1 (or the pseudogene TRBV3-2) and TRBJ2-3; 13 nucleotides align to TRBD2. Per germline, CDR1 LGHDT and CDR2 YNNKEL (reference sequence). Trimming took 6 bases from V and 3 from J; bases not matched to a gene: 12. The CDR3 is made up of 18 amino acids. CDR3 DNA sequence: TGTGCCAGCAGACCCGACTTGACTAGCGGGAGGTTTACAGATACGCAGTATTTT. Translation gives CASRPDLTSGRFTDTQYF.

On this clone itself: This specimen includes other DNA sequences encoding the same CDR3. The chain carries TRBV5-6 and TRBJ2-7; D call uncertain. The germline V and J ends were trimmed by 7 bases and 3 bases, with 8 bases remaining between them. CDR1 is SGHDT, CDR2 YYEEEE, per germline. The CDR3 runs 11 residues. CDR3 bases: TGTGCCAGCTCCGCAGGCTACGAGCAGTACTTC. Translating it yields CASSAGYEQYF.